Described below is a single T cell receptor beta chain sequence and its context. Authors' data handling: Nucleated cell number was recorded as an estimate derived from reference gene primer amplification. Here immunoSEQ multiplex PCR was the method, and the copy in TCRdb shows in-frame clones only, minus some. V and J calls and clone size are as listed in that table; D and trimming were resolved from the DNA. This sample has 130,000 to 150,000 clones; approximately 84% occur once, and the top ten carry roughly 4.8%. These data belong to a study of blood T cell repertoires in COVID-19. Study in general: Researchers got acute and convalescent COVID-19 samples from the United States, Italy and Spain. In each case, the material was cDNA or gDNA derived from T cells, B-cell-depleted T cells, or PBMCs.

Germline CDR1 SGHTA, CDR2 FQGNSA. There are 14 residues in the CDR3. With 4 bases removed from V and 2 bases from J, the gap between germline ends came to 9 bases. V gene TRBV7-2 combines with J gene TRBJ2-1, with D unresolved. This TCR derives from a human donor in a cohort sampled during active COVID-19. Sequencing input: peripheral blood. The CDR3 sequence: CASSSRGAYNEQFF. CDR3 sequence (DNA): TGTGCCAGCAGCTCCCGCGGCGCCTACAATGAGCAGTTCTTC.